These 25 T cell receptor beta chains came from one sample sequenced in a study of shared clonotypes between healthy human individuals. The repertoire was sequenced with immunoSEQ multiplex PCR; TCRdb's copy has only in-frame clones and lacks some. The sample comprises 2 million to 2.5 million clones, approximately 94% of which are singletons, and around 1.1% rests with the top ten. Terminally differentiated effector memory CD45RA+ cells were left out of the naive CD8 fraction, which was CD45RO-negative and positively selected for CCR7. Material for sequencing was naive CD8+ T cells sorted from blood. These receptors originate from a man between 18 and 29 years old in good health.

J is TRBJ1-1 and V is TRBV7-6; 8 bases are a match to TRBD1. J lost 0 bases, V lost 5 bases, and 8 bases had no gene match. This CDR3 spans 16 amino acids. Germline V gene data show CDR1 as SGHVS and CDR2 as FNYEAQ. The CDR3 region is CASSPWTGIMNTEAFF. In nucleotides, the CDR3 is TGTGCCAGCAGCCCCTGGACAGGGATCATGAACACTGAAGCTTTCTTT.

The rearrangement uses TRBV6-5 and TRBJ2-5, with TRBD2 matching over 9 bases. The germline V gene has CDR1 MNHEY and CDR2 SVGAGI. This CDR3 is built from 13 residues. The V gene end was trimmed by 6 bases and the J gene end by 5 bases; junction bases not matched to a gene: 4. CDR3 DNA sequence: TGTGCCAGCAGGGTTAGCGGGAGTGAGACCCAGTACTTC. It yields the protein CASRVSGSETQYF.

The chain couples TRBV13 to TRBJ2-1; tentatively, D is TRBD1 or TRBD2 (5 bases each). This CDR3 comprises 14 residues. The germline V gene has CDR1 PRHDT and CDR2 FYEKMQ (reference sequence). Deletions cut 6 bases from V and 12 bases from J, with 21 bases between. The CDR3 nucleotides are TGTGCCAGCAGTCCTGAGGGGATGGATATCTTGCAGTTCTTC. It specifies CASSPEGMDILQFF.

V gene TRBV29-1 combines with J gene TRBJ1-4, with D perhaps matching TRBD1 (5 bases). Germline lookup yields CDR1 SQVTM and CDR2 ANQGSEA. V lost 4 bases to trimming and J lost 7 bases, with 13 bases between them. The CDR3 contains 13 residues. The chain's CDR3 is CSVVGGSGEKLFF. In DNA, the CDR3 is TGCAGCGTTGTTGGGGGGAGTGGTGAAAAACTGTTTTTT.

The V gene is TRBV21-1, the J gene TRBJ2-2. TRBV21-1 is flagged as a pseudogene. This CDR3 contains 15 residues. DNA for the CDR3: TGTGCCAGCAGCAAAGTAAGGCAGTCGGCCGGGGAGCTGTTTTTT. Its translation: CASSKVRQSAGELFF.

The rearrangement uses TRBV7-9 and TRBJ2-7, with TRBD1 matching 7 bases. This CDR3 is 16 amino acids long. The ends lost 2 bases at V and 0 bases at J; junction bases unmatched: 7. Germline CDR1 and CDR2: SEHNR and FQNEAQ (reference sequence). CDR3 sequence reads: CASSLWGTEYSYEQYF. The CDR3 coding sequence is TGTGCCAGCAGCTTATGGGGGACAGAGTACTCCTACGAGCAGTACTTC.

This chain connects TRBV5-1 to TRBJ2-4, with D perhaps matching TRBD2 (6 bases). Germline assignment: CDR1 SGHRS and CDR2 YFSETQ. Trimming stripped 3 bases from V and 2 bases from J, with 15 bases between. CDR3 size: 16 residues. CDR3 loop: CASSWGRAGTKNIQYF. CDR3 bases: TGCGCCAGCAGCTGGGGACGGGCGGGGACCAAAAACATTCAGTACTTC.

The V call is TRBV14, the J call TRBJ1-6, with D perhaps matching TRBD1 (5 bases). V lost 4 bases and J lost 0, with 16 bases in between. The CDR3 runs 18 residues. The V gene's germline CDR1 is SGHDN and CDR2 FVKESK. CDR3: CASSLLTGTSSYNSPLHF. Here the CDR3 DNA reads TGTGCCAGCAGCCTCCTAACAGGCACGAGCTCCTATAATTCACCCCTCCACTTT.

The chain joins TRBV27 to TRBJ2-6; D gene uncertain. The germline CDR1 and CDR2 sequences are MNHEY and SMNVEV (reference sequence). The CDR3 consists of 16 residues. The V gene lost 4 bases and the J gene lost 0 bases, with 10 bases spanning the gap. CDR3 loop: CASSSQLVSGANVLTF. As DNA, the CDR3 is TGTGCCAGCAGTTCCCAACTCGTCTCTGGGGCCAACGTCCTGACTTTC. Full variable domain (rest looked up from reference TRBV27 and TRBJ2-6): EAQVTQNPRYLITVTGKKLTVTCSQNMNHEYMSWYRQDPGLGLRQIYYSMNVEVTDKGDVPEGYKVSRKEKRNFPLILESPSPNQTSLYFCASSSQLVSGANVLTFGAGSRLTVL.

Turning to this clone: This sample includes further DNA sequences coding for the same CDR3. CDR3 bases: TGTGCCAGCAGCCAATCGGACAGGGGCGGCTACGAGCAGTACTTC. This sequence encodes CASSQSDRGGYEQYF. The chain links TRBV16 to TRBJ2-7; 9 nucleotides line up with TRBD1. Germline V CDR1 and CDR2: KGHSY, FQNENV. Germline trimming cut 0 bases from V and 3 bases from J; bases unmatched to any gene: 3. The CDR3 length is 15 residues.

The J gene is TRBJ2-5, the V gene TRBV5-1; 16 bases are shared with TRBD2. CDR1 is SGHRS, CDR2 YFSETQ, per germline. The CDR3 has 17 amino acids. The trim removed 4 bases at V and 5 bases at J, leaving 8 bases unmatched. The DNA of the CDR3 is TGCGCCAGCAGCCCCGGGACTAGCGGGGGGGCCAGGGAGACCCAGTACTTC. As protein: CASSPGTSGGARETQYF.

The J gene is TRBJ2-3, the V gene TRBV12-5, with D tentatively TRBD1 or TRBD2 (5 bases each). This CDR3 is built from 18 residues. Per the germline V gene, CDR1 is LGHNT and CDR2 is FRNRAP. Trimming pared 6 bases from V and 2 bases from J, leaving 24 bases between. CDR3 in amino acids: CASGSTEVGRANTDTQYF. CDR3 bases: TGTGCTAGTGGCTCCACGGAGGTGGGGCGAGCTAACACAGATACGCAGTATTTT.

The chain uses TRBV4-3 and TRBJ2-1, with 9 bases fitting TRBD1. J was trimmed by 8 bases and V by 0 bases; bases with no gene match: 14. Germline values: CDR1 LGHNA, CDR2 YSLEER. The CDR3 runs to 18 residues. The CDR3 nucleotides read TGCGCCAGCAGCCAAGAGGACAACCGGGACAGGGTATTTGATGAGCAGTTCTTC. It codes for CASSQEDNRDRVFDEQFF.

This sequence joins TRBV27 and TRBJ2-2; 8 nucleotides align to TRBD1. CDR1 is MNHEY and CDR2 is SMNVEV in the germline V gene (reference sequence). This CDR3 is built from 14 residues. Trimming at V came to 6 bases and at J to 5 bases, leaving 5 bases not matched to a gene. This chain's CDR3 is CASSYRGWTGELFF. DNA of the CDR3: TGTGCCAGCAGCTACAGGGGGTGGACCGGGGAGCTGTTTTTT.

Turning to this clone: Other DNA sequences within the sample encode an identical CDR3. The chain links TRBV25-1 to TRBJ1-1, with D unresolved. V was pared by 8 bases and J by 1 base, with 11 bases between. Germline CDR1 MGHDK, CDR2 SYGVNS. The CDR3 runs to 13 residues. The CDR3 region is CASRVGGNTEAFF. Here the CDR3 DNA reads TGTGCCAGCCGGGTAGGTGGGAACACTGAAGCTTTCTTT.

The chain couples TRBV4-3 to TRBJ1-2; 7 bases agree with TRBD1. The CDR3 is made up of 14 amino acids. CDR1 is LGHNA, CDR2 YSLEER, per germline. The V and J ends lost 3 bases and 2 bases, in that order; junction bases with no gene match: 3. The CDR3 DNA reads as TGCGCCAGCAGCCAGTACAGGGGCAACTATGGCTACACCTTC. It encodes CASSQYRGNYGYTF.

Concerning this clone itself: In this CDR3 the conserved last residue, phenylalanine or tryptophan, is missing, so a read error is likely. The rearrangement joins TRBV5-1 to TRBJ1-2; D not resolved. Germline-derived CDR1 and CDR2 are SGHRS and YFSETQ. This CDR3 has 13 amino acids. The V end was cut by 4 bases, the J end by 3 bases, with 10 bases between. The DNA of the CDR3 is TGCGCCAGCAGCCCTTCCGGACACTATGGCTACACCCTC. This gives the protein CASSPSGHYGYTL.

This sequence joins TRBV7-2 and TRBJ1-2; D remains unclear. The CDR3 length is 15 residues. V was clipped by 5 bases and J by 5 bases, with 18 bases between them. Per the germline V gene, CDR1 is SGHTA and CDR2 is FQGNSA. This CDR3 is CASSLTPETGYGYTF. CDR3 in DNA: TGTGCCAGCAGCCTCACTCCCGAGACTGGTTATGGCTACACCTTC.

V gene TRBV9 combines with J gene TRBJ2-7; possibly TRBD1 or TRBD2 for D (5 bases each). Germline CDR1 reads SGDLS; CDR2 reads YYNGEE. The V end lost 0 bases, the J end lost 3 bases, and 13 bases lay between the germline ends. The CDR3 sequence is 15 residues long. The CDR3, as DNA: TGTGCCAGCAGCGTAGAAGGGGCAGGAGGCTACGAGCAGTACTTC. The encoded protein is CASSVEGAGGYEQYF.

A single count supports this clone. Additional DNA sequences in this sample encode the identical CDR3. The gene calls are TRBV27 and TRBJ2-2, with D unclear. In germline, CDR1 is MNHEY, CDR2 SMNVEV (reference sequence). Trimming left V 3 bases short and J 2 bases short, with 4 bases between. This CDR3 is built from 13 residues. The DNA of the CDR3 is TGTGCCAGCAGTTTCCTTAACACCGGGGAGCTGTTTTTT. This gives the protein CASSFLNTGELFF.

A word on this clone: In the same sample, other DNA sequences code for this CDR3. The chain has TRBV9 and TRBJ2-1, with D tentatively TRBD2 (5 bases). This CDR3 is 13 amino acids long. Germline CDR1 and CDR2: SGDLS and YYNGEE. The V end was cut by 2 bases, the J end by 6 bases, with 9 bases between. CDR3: CASSVASGNEQFF. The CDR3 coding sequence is TGTGCCAGCAGCGTGGCGAGCGGCAATGAGCAGTTCTTC.

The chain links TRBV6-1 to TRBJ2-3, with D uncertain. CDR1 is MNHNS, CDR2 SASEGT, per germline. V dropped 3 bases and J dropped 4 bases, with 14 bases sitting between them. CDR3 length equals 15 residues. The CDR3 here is CASSELVHSPDTQYF. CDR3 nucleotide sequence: TGTGCCAGCAGTGAGCTTGTCCATTCCCCAGATACGCAGTATTTT.

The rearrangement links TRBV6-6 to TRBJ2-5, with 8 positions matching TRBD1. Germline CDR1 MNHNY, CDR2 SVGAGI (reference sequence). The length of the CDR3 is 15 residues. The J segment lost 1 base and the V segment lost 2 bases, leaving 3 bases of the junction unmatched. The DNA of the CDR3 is TGTGCCAGCAGTTACACAGGGGGAGCCCAAGAGACCCAGTACTTC. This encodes CASSYTGGAQETQYF.

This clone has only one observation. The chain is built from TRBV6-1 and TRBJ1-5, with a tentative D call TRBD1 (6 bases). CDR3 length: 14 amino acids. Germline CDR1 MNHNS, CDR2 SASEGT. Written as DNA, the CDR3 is TGTGTGAGCTTCTTCGGGGGGCTTGATCAGCCCCAGCATTTT. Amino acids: CVSFFGGLDQPQHF.

The CDR3 region has the DNA TGTGCCAGCAGCTCCGAAAGAGTTCCTAGCGGGAGGGCCTACGAGCAGTACTTC. Its translation is CASSSERVPSGRAYEQYF. The V gene is TRBV7-9, the J gene TRBJ2-7; 12 bases are shared with TRBD2. CDR3 length: 18 amino acids. Germline V gene sequence: CDR1 SEHNR, CDR2 FQNEAQ (reference sequence). The V and J ends lost 4 bases and 2 bases, in that order; junction bases with no gene match: 12. The variable domain in full, completed from reference TRBV7-9 and TRBJ2-7, reads DTGVSQNPRHKITKRGQNVTFRCDPISEHNRLYWYRQTLGQGPEFLTYFQNEAQLEKSRLLSDRFSAERPKGSFSTLEIQRTEQGDSAMYLCASSSERVPSGRAYEQYFGPGTRLTVT.